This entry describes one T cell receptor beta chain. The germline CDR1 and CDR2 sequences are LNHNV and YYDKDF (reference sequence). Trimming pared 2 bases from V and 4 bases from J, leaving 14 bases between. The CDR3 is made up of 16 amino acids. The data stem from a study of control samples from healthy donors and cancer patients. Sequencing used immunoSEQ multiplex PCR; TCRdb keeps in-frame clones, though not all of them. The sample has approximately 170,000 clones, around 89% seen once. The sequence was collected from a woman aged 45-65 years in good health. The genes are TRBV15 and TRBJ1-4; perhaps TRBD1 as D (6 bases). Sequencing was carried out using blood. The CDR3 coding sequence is TGTGCCACCAGCAGACTTGGGGGCAGGGGTAATGAAAAACTGTTTTTT. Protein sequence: CATSRLGGRGNEKLFF.